This T cell receptor (beta chain) was retrieved from a study of PD-1 blockade in classical Hodgkin lymphoma. Time point in this sample: cycle 4 day 1 (C4D1), after more than five weeks of nivolumab. Every patient was affected by relapse after autologous stem cell transplantation, while exposure to brentuximab vedotin was not uniform. Study outcomes and limitations: It was CD4+ TCR diversity, not CD8+, that rose significantly by C4D1.

Concerning this clone itself: Its specificity is unknown.

CDR1 is KGHSH, CDR2 LQKENI, per germline. V trimming: 4 bases; J trimming: 1 base; junction bases outside the gene matches: 2. The CDR3 is made up of 15 amino acids. Sequencing was performed with immunoSEQ multiplex PCR; in TCRdb, only in-frame clones are kept and a portion is missing. The data contain about 85,000 clones, 90% of them singletons. This rearrangement joins TRBV18 to TRBJ2-2; 8 bases map to TRBD2. The sequence came from a human donor with classical Hodgkin lymphoma. The sample in question was peripheral blood mononuclear cells (PBMCs), obtained before the fourth cycle of nivolumab. The CDR3 DNA reads TGTGCCAGCTCACTTCTAGCGGGGAACACCGGGGAGCTGTTTTTT. Translating gives CASSLLAGNTGELFF. The variable domain in full, with the rest retrieved from reference TRBV18 and TRBJ2-2, is NAGVMQNPRHLVRRRGQEARLRCSPMKGHSHVYWYRQLPEEGLKFMVYLQKENIIDESGMPKERFSAEFPKEGPSILRIQQVVRGDSAAYFCASSLLAGNTGELFFGEGSRLTVL.